These 7 T cell receptor beta chains came from one sample sequenced in a study of blood T cell repertoires in COVID-19. The repertoire was sequenced with immunoSEQ multiplex PCR; TCRdb's copy has only in-frame clones and lacks some. The sample has roughly 270,000 clones; 65% to 90% are singletons. The material sequenced was peripheral blood. Every receptor here comes from a man in his fifties with active or convalescent COVID-19.

This chain connects TRBV12-3 or TRBV12-4 to TRBJ2-1; D perhaps matches TRBD2 (6 bases). This CDR3 is 12 amino acids long. Trimming shortened V by 2 bases and J by 8 bases, and 7 bases separated the two germline ends. The CDR3 here is CASSLRRDEQFF. CDR3 sequence (DNA): TGTGCCAGCAGTTTAAGGAGGGATGAGCAGTTCTTC.

The chain carries TRBV27 and TRBJ2-7, with TRBD1 as a possible D gene (5 bases). This CDR3 spans 19 amino acids. Trimming stripped 0 bases from V and 6 bases from J, with 27 bases between. Germline V gene data show CDR1 as MNHEY and CDR2 as SMNVEV (reference sequence). As DNA, the CDR3 is TGTGCCAGCAGTTTATCGATGGGGCTTATGGGCCCCCCATTAGGCGAGCAGTACTTC. Translating it yields CASSLSMGLMGPPLGEQYF.

The chain is built from TRBV19 and TRBJ2-7; 11 nucleotides match TRBD2. J lost 3 bases, V lost 8 bases, and 0 bases had no gene match. This CDR3 is built from 12 residues. Germline V lookup: CDR1 LNHDA, CDR2 SQIVND (reference sequence). The CDR3 is CASGTSGYEQYF. CDR3 nucleotides: TGTGCCAGTGGGACTAGCGGCTACGAGCAGTACTTC.

The V call is TRBV5-1, the J call TRBJ1-2; 7 nucleotides match TRBD1. Germline lookup yields CDR1 SGHRS and CDR2 YFSETQ. With 4 bases clipped from V and 0 bases from J, the junction kept 3 bases outside the gene matches. The CDR3 runs to 14 residues. The CDR3 protein is CASSEGQPNYGYTF. The CDR3 DNA is TGCGCCAGCAGCGAGGGACAGCCTAACTATGGCTACACCTTC.

The rearrangement uses TRBV12-3 or TRBV12-4 and TRBJ1-2, with 8 bases lining up with TRBD1. V shed 1 base, J shed 8 bases, and the junction held 3 bases outside the gene matches. The CDR3 sequence is 13 residues long. The CDR3 spells CASSLGTGRGYTF. Written as DNA, the CDR3 is TGTGCCAGCAGTTTAGGGACAGGGAGAGGCTACACCTTC.

V gene TRBV10-3 combines with J gene TRBJ2-7, with 11 bases matching TRBD1. CDR1 ENHRY and CDR2 SYGVKD come from the germline V gene. The ends lost 6 bases at V and 6 bases at J; junction bases unmatched: 19. CDR3 length equals 18 residues. The chain's CDR3 is CAIRPGQGGTSGSGEQYF. In DNA form, the CDR3 reads TGTGCCATCAGACCGGGACAGGGGGGAACTAGCGGATCAGGCGAGCAGTACTTC.

Worth noting for this clone: Other DNA sequences in the same sample also yield this CDR3. This rearrangement joins TRBV9 to TRBJ2-2; no definite D call. The CDR3 totals 12 residues. Trimming removed 4 bases from V and 8 bases from J, with 9 bases in between. Germline CDR1 is SGDLS and CDR2 is YYNGEE. The CDR3 loop is CASSSYTGELFF. The DNA of the CDR3 is TGTGCCAGCAGCTCATATACAGGGGAGCTGTTTTTT.